The clone carrying this T cell receptor (beta chain) was detected a few times. The antigen is undetermined. Participants, patients aged 18 to 65, had newly diagnosed hyperthyroidism with a duration under 2 months. Diagnosing involved the use of clinical symptoms, serum thyroxine and TRAb, thyroid ultrasound and orbital computed tomography. The source of the PBMCs was 10 ml of fresh peripheral blood. The TCR beta CDR3 regions underwent amplification using RNA transcripts as the source. HTBI primers were used for first-round RT-PCR of the TCR CDR3. TCRdb re-derived calls from the multiplex PCR reads in MiXCR, one entry per CDR3 protein. The sample lists some 420,000 distinct CDR3 sequences, roughly an eighth occurring once. These data are taken from a study of T cells in Graves' hyperthyroidism and ophthalmopathy. Findings and limits, study-wide: Among clonotypes expanded in thyroid above 0.001, most were also found in blood.

This CDR3 has 16 amino acids. V was clipped by 2 bases and J by 8 bases; unmatched bases: 9. Germline V gene data show CDR1 as LGHNA and CDR2 as YSLEER. Sequenced material: blood. The rearrangement uses TRBV4-3 and TRBJ2-4; TRBD1 matches at 10 bases. This TCR derives from a young woman with Graves' hyperthyroidism. The CDR3 sequence: CASSQNTGTGADIQYF. The CDR3 DNA is TGCGCCAGCAGCCAAAACACCGGGACAGGGGCGGACATTCAGTACTTC.